This T cell receptor beta chain was observed in a study of blood T cell repertoires in COVID-19. Study-wide context: The United States, Italy and Spain were the sources of the acute and convalescent COVID-19 samples.

From germline, CDR1 is SGHAT and CDR2 FQNNGV. The CDR3 contains 14 residues. The V and J ends lost 3 bases and 6 bases respectively, with 14 bases between them. Original processing notes: For nucleated cells, counts were estimated from reference gene primer amplification. Method: immunoSEQ multiplex PCR; TCRdb's copy keeps in-frame clones and lacks some. From that table come the V and J calls and clone size; the DNA was used to work out D and trimming. The sample yields over 100,000 clones, approximately 80% seen once. This clonotype originated in a human donor in a cohort sampled during active COVID-19. Sequenced: peripheral blood. V and J are TRBV11-2 and TRBJ1-1, with D possibly matching TRBD1 (5 bases). CDR3 sequence: CASSFESGLSEAFF. CDR3 DNA: TGTGCCAGCAGCTTCGAATCAGGGTTATCTGAAGCTTTCTTT.